Listed here are 9 T cell receptor beta chains from one sample, sequenced in a study of blood T cell repertoires in COVID-19. Method: immunoSEQ multiplex PCR; TCRdb's copy keeps in-frame clones and lacks some. The table has fewer than 30,000 clones, 75% to 90% seen once. Sequenced sample: peripheral blood. The receptors here all came from a man aged 55 to 70 with acute or convalescent COVID-19.

CDR3 loop: CASSLGGSYNEQFF. The CDR3 DNA sequence: TGTGCCAGCAGCTTGGGAGGGAGCTACAATGAGCAGTTCTTC. The chain links TRBV5-5 to TRBJ2-1, with a tentative D call TRBD2 (5 bases). The V and J ends lost 0 bases and 3 bases respectively, with 7 bases between them. Per the germline V gene, CDR1 is SGHKS and CDR2 is YYEKEE (reference sequence). The CDR3 length is 14 residues.

The chain joins TRBV5-6 to TRBJ1-5, with 9 positions matching TRBD1. V shed 0 bases and J 6 bases; nucleotides not matched to a gene: 1. CDR1 and CDR2 from the germline V gene are SGHDT and YYEEEE. The CDR3 contains 14 residues. The CDR3 region is CASSLGQGGQPQHF. CDR3 coding DNA: TGTGCCAGCAGCTTGGGACAGGGGGGTCAGCCCCAGCATTTT.

The chain employs TRBV27 and TRBJ2-7; TRBD2 aligns across 11 bases. The CDR3 covers 15 residues. The J segment lost 1 base and the V segment lost 5 bases, leaving 4 bases of the junction unmatched. CDR1 and CDR2 from the germline V gene are MNHEY and SMNVEV (reference sequence). CDR3 protein: CASSLVAGGSYEQYF. The CDR3 DNA reads TGTGCCAGCAGTCTAGTAGCGGGAGGGTCCTACGAGCAGTACTTC.

This rearrangement joins TRBV18 to TRBJ1-1; tentatively, D is TRBD1 (5 bases). The germline V gene has CDR1 KGHSH and CDR2 LQKENI. The ends were cut back, 4 bases at V and 8 bases at J, with 14 bases in the middle. The CDR3 length is 13 residues. CDR3 in DNA: TGTGCCAGCTCACAAGGGACTACAGAAGAAGCTTTCTTT. Translating gives CASSQGTTEEAFF.

The CDR3 bases are TGTGCCAGTAGCCCATATGAGCAGGGGAAGGTGTTTTTT. It encodes CASSPYEQGKVFF. The J gene is TRBJ1-4, the V gene TRBV19, with D possibly being TRBD1 (6 bases). CDR1 is LNHDA and CDR2 is SQIVND in the germline V gene (reference sequence). The CDR3 runs 13 residues. V lost 6 bases, J lost 15 bases, and 20 bases lay in between. The full variable domain, with the rest looked up from reference TRBV19 and TRBJ1-4, is DGGITQSPKYLFRKEGQNVTLSCEQNLNHDAMYWYRQDPGQGLRLIYYSQIVNDFQKGDIAEGYSVSREKKESFPLTVTSAQKNPTAFYLCASSPYEQGKVFFGSGTQLSVL.

This chain links TRBV6-4 with TRBJ2-5; D possibly corresponds to TRBD1 (6 bases). The CDR3 covers 14 residues. V lost 6 bases, J lost 7 bases, and 18 bases lay in between. The germline CDR1 and CDR2 sequences are MRHNA and SNTAGT. CDR3 loop: CASRSRQVVGTQYF. Here the CDR3 DNA reads TGTGCCAGCAGATCGCGACAGGTAGTCGGGACCCAGTACTTC.

CDR3 protein: CASSSGHRSGYTF. The CDR3 nucleotides read TGTGCCAGCAGTTCTGGTCATCGGAGTGGCTACACCTTC. The chain employs TRBV28 and TRBJ1-2; D ambiguous. Deletions cut 4 bases from V and 7 bases from J, with 13 bases between. The CDR3 length is 13 residues. CDR1 and CDR2 from the germline V gene are MDHEN and SYDVKM.

The genes are TRBV5-5 and TRBJ1-3, with TRBD1 identical over 8 bases. Germline V lookup: CDR1 SGHKS, CDR2 YYEKEE (reference sequence). This CDR3 region has 14 residues. J was trimmed by 2 bases and V by 5 bases; bases with no gene match: 3. The CDR3 sequence is CASSSDRAGNTIYF. CDR3 coding DNA: TGTGCCAGCAGTTCGGACAGGGCTGGAAACACCATATATTTT.

The chain recombines TRBV18 with TRBJ2-1; the match to TRBD2 covers 12 bases. The CDR3 extends over 19 amino acids. J was trimmed by 0 bases and V by 1 base; bases with no gene match: 7. The germline gives CDR1 KGHSH, CDR2 LQKENI. The DNA of the CDR3 is TGTGCCAGCTCACCACGGGCTAGCGGGAGGGCTAGCTCCTACAATGAGCAGTTCTTC. Translating gives CASSPRASGRASSYNEQFF. Drawing the rest from reference TRBV18 and TRBJ2-1, the complete variable domain is NAGVMQNPRHLVRRRGQEARLRCSPMKGHSHVYWYRQLPEEGLKFMVYLQKENIIDESGMPKERFSAEFPKEGPSILRIQQVVRGDSAAYFCASSPRASGRASSYNEQFFGPGTRLTVL.